These T cell receptor beta chains were read from a single sample in a study of T-cell reconstitution after alpha-beta-depleted transplantation in children. TCRdb called the PCR reads again in MiXCR, with one record for every CDR3 protein. This table holds approximately 500,000 distinct CDR3 sequences, over 20% found once. Here the sequenced sample was PBMCs, taken before TCRalphabeta/CD19-depleted stem cell transplant. The receptors were gathered from a boy younger than two with Wiskott-Aldrich syndrome, due to receive a stem cell transplant. Both conserved end residues are part of each CDR3. The D gene is left open where the match is weak. A clone size is listed for some rows: how often the clone was seen (once, few, many), or a class if it is expanded.

d_call: .; clone_size: .; j_call: TRBJ2-3; v_call: TRBV5-1; cdr3_aa: CASSFDQKRTDTQYF; cdr3_nt: TGCGCCAGCAGCTTTGACCAGAAACGCACAGATACGCAGTATTTT
d_call: .; clone_size: .; j_call: TRBJ2-7; v_call: TRBV5-1; cdr3_aa: CASSLGPRTLSYEQYF; cdr3_nt: TGCGCCAGCAGCTTGGGGCCCCGGACACTGAGCTACGAGCAGTACTTC
d_call: .; clone_size: .; j_call: TRBJ1-5; v_call: TRBV18; cdr3_aa: CASSPRTDSNQPQHF; cdr3_nt: TGTGCCAGCTCACCACGGACAGATAGCAATCAGCCCCAGCATTTT
d_call: .; clone_size: few; j_call: TRBJ2-1; v_call: TRBV6-1; cdr3_aa: CASTLRRVDEQFF; cdr3_nt: TGTGCCAGCACCCTACGAAGGGTGGATGAGCAGTTCTTC
d_call: TRBD2; clone_size: many; j_call: TRBJ2-5; v_call: TRBV5-1; cdr3_aa: CASSRTSRETQYF; cdr3_nt: TGTGCCAGCAGCCGGACTAGCAGGGAGACCCAGTACTTC
d_call: TRBD1; clone_size: .; j_call: TRBJ2-5; v_call: TRBV29-1; cdr3_aa: CSVDQGADETQYF; cdr3_nt: TGCAGCGTTGATCAGGGGGCGGATGAGACCCAGTACTTC
d_call: .; clone_size: .; j_call: TRBJ1-2; v_call: TRBV28; cdr3_aa: CASSLWTDNGYTF; cdr3_nt: TGTGCCAGCAGTCTGTGGACAGACAATGGCTACACCTTC
d_call: .; clone_size: few; j_call: TRBJ2-1; v_call: TRBV9; cdr3_aa: CASSVDRFNEQFF; cdr3_nt: TGTGCCAGCAGCGTAGATAGGTTCAATGAGCAGTTCTTC
d_call: .; clone_size: .; j_call: TRBJ2-7; v_call: TRBV3-1; cdr3_aa: CASSPKWGAEPYEQYF; cdr3_nt: TGTGCCAGCAGCCCTAAGTGGGGAGCGGAGCCCTACGAGCAGTACTTC
d_call: TRBD2; clone_size: few; j_call: TRBJ2-5; v_call: TRBV4-2; cdr3_aa: CASSQKRGRELSQETQYF; cdr3_nt: TGTGCCAGCAGCCAAAAGCGGGGGCGGGAGTTGTCGCAAGAGACCCAGTACTTC
d_call: .; clone_size: few; j_call: TRBJ2-3; v_call: TRBV5-1; cdr3_aa: CASSLGTSRNTDTQYF; cdr3_nt: TGCGCCAGCAGCTTGGGGACATCAAGGAACACAGATACGCAGTATTTT
d_call: TRBD1; clone_size: .; j_call: TRBJ1-5; v_call: TRBV12-3/TRBV12-4; cdr3_aa: CASSPPGQGASQPQHF; cdr3_nt: TGTGCCAGCAGTCCACCGGGACAGGGGGCATCCCAGCCCCAGCATTTT
d_call: .; clone_size: few; j_call: TRBJ2-1; v_call: TRBV10-3; cdr3_aa: CAISDPSPSSYNEQFF; cdr3_nt: TGTGCCATCAGCGATCCAAGCCCTAGCTCCTACAATGAGCAGTTCTTC
d_call: .; clone_size: once; j_call: TRBJ2-7; v_call: TRBV6-6; cdr3_aa: CASSYADYEQYF; cdr3_nt: TGTGCCAGCAGTTACGCCGACTACGAGCAGTACTTC
d_call: .; clone_size: few; j_call: TRBJ2-3; v_call: TRBV12-3/TRBV12-4; cdr3_aa: CASSTDRADTQYF; cdr3_nt: TGTGCCAGCAGTACGGACAGAGCAGATACGCAGTATTTT